These T cell receptor beta chains were read from a single sample in a study of cytomegalovirus exposure and HLA in healthy donors. Method: immunoSEQ multiplex PCR; TCRdb's copy keeps in-frame clones and lacks some. The table shows roughly 200,000 clones, with roughly 85% occurring only once. The sequencing input was PBMCs. These receptors all stem from a woman in her 50s in good health and CMV-seronegative. The CDR3 runs from the conserved cysteine through the conserved F or W. A D gene is named only where the DNA matches it firmly. Not all rows give a size; the values are once, few, many and, for expanded clones, a class.

V gene	clone size	D gene	J gene	CDR3 protein	CDR3 DNA
TRBV2	-	-	TRBJ2-4	CASSERQGIAKNIQYF	TGTGCCAGCAGTGAGCGGCAGGGGATAGCCAAAAACATTCAGTACTTC
TRBV7-3	-	-	TRBJ2-1	CASSLPGVYNEQFF	TGTGCCAGCAGCCTCCCGGGAGTTTACAATGAGCAGTTCTTC
TRBV6-1	-	TRBD2	TRBJ2-1	CASSTIAGGPHEQFF	TGTGCCAGCAGTACGATAGCGGGAGGGCCTCATGAGCAGTTCTTC
TRBV19	-	-	TRBJ1-5	CASSIRGGSNQPQHF	TGTGCCAGTAGTATACGGGGTGGTAGCAATCAGCCCCAGCATTTT
TRBV5-4	-	-	TRBJ2-4	CASSFHSQGIDIQYF	TGTGCCAGCAGCTTTCACTCTCAGGGGATAGACATTCAGTACTTC
TRBV19	-	TRBD2	TRBJ2-7	CASSAGGTSGSYEQYF	TGTGCCAGTAGTGCCGGTGGGACTAGCGGATCCTACGAGCAGTACTTC
TRBV23-1	-	-	TRBJ2-2	CAPFAGELFF	TGCGCCCCGTTTGCCGGGGAGCTGTTTTTT
TRBV28	few	-	TRBJ2-5	CASSLIADQETQYF	TGTGCCAGCAGTTTAATCGCGGATCAAGAGACCCAGTACTTC
TRBV10-3	few	-	TRBJ1-1	CAISADSYTEAFF	TGTGCCATCAGTGCCGACAGTTACACTGAAGCTTTCTTT
TRBV7-9	once	TRBD1	TRBJ2-7	CASSPLGQGGFGQYF	TGTGCCAGCAGCCCACTGGGACAGGGAGGGTTCGGGCAGTACTTC
TRBV4-1	few	TRBD2	TRBJ2-1	CASSQPRLASNEQFF	TGCGCCAGCAGCCAACCCAGACTAGCGAGCAATGAGCAGTTCTTC
TRBV7-2	-	TRBD2	TRBJ2-3	CASSSPGLAGGADTQYF	TGTGCCAGCAGCTCGCCGGGACTAGCGGGAGGCGCGGATACGCAGTATTTT
TRBV28	-	TRBD2	TRBJ2-1	CASSVAGVEGNEQFF	TGTGCCAGCAGCGTAGCGGGAGTAGAGGGCAATGAGCAGTTCTTC
TRBV15	once	-	TRBJ2-1	CATSGPWATYNEQFF	TGTGCCACCAGCGGGCCCTGGGCTACCTACAATGAGCAGTTCTTC
TRBV5-1	-	-	TRBJ2-3	CASSLQQGQKYF	TGCGCCAGCAGCTTGCAACAAGGACAGAAGTATTTT
TRBV7-5	-	-	TRBJ1-2	CVRSSSSLSNYGYTF	TGTGTCAGAAGCTCGAGTAGTCTCTCTAACTATGGCTACACCTTC
TRBV19	-	-	TRBJ2-5	CASNRRASETQYF	TGTGCCAGTAACAGGCGCGCATCGGAGACCCAGTACTTC
TRBV27	-	TRBD2	TRBJ2-2	CASRGTSGRIRPGELFF	TGTGCCAGCAGGGGGACTAGCGGGAGAATTAGGCCCGGGGAGCTGTTTTTT
TRBV4-2	-	-	TRBJ1-5	CASSQEQMNQPQHF	TGTGCCAGCAGCCAGGAACAGATGAATCAGCCCCAGCATTTT
TRBV7-3	-	TRBD2	TRBJ2-5	CASSSTRLARLETQYF	TGTGCCAGCAGCTCCACCCGACTAGCGAGGCTGGAGACCCAGTACTTC
TRBV14	-	-	TRBJ2-3	CASSRPGAILNTQYF	TGTGCCAGCAGCCGGCCAGGGGCGATTTTAAATACGCAGTATTTT
TRBV14	-	-	TRBJ2-1	CASSQDLSPGDEQFF	TGTGCCAGCAGCCAAGATCTATCCCCTGGAGATGAGCAGTTCTTC
TRBV6-1	-	-	TRBJ2-5	CASSRRTTPLTQYF	TGTGCCAGCAGTCGACGGACTACCCCTTTGACCCAGTACTTC
TRBV9	-	TRBD2	TRBJ2-5	CASSVAVLAGSQETQYF	TGTGCCAGCAGCGTAGCTGTACTAGCGGGATCCCAAGAGACCCAGTACTTC
TRBV27	-	-	TRBJ2-5	CASSLAAGETQYF	TGTGCCAGCAGTTTGGCGGCGGGAGAGACCCAGTACTTC
TRBV29-1	-	TRBD1	TRBJ2-7	CSVERQGVAGQYF	TGCAGCGTTGAGAGACAGGGGGTGGCCGGGCAGTACTTC
TRBV30	-	TRBD2	TRBJ2-5	CAWSPAGEETQYF	TGTGCCTGGAGTCCAGCGGGGGAAGAGACCCAGTACTTC
TRBV19	-	TRBD1	TRBJ1-2	CASIEPGQAPYGYTF	TGTGCCAGTATCGAACCGGGACAGGCACCCTATGGCTACACCTTC
TRBV10-3	-	TRBD1	TRBJ1-5	CASTQQGALGQPQHF	TGTGCCAGCACGCAACAGGGGGCGTTGGGCCAGCCCCAGCATTTT
TRBV6-5	-	TRBD1	TRBJ1-1	CASSPWTGMNTEAFF	TGTGCCAGCAGTCCCTGGACAGGGATGAACACTGAAGCTTTCTTT
TRBV6-5	few	-	TRBJ2-7	CASASTGGREQYF	TGTGCCAGCGCCTCTACCGGTGGGCGCGAGCAGTACTTC
TRBV7-2	once	-	TRBJ2-1	CASSLSVSVKRQFF	TGTGCCAGCAGCTTATCTGTCTCGGTTAAGCGCCAGTTCTTC
TRBV11-1	few	-	TRBJ2-7	CASSKDPLDSSYEQYF	TGTGCCAGCAGCAAAGACCCCCTTGACAGCTCCTACGAGCAGTACTTC
TRBV27	-	-	TRBJ1-5	CASSEIFNSNQPQHF	TGTGCCAGCAGTGAGATTTTTAATAGCAATCAGCCCCAGCATTTT
TRBV5-5	-	-	TRBJ2-7	CASTIVEYEQYF	TGTGCCAGCACCATAGTAGAATACGAGCAGTACTTC
TRBV6-1	-	-	TRBJ1-1	CASKTTEAFF	TGTGCCAGCAAAACAACTGAAGCTTTCTTT
TRBV5-1	-	-	TRBJ1-1	CASQSNTEAFF	TGCGCCAGTCAGTCGAACACTGAAGCTTTCTTT
TRBV19	-	TRBD2	TRBJ2-1	CASSLTSGNEQFF	TGTGCCAGTAGTCTGACTAGCGGGAATGAGCAGTTCTTC